This T cell receptor (beta chain) was captured in a study of shared clonotypes between healthy human individuals. Trimming took off 6 bases at V and 9 bases at J, with 6 bases between the two ends. The germline V gene has CDR1 MDHEN and CDR2 SYDVKM. The CDR3 runs 10 residues. TCRdb's table, derived via immunoSEQ multiplex PCR, lists solely in-frame clones and lacks some. The sample contains some 2.1 million clones, roughly 94% of which appear only once. The count of this clone is one. This CDR3 is also generated by other DNA sequences in the sample. This sequence originates from a man between 18 and 29 years old in good health. The specimen was naive CD4+ T cells sorted from blood. The subset here: CD45RA+ positively selected. This rearrangement joins TRBV28 to TRBJ2-1; D is possibly TRBD2 (5 bases). This CDR3 reads CASSRGEQFF. CDR3 DNA: TGTGCCAGCAGCCGGGGTGAGCAGTTCTTC.